This TCR beta chain derives from a study of vaccination and CD4 T cells after COVID-19. Only a few counts were recorded for this clonotype. No antigen is known for it. Findings of the study overall: Researchers report that a median 86.3% of reactive clones in convalescent patients surfaced only post-vaccination.

Germline assignment: CDR1 DFQATT and CDR2 SNEGSKA (reference sequence). With 0 bases clipped from V and 6 bases from J, the junction kept 12 bases outside the gene matches. This CDR3 is built from 16 residues. Time point here: late sampling 161 to 241 days after vaccination in three convalescent patients. The treatment here: roughly ten-day PBMC culture with coronavirus spike peptide pools or control peptides (ViraFEST assay). With the Oncomine TCR Beta short-read assay, DNA from cultured CD4+ T cells was sequenced. Each CDR3 protein gets one entry after TCRdb re-called the PCR reads with MiXCR. The profile shows some 19,000 distinct CDR3 sequences, about 51% of them singletons.

The TCR comes from a human donor who had recovered from COVID-19. Sequenced material: CD4+ T cells from blood, cultured in vitro, taken about 7 months after SARS-CoV-2 vaccination. The genes are TRBV20-1 and TRBJ1-2; 8 nucleotides agree with TRBD1. CDR3 nucleotide sequence: TGCAGTGCTAGAGATGCCAGGGGGCCGACTAGTAATGGCTACACCTTC. Its translation is CSARDARGPTSNGYTF.